Below, 22 T cell receptor beta chains from the same sample are listed, as sequenced in a study of blood T cell repertoires in COVID-19. Here immunoSEQ multiplex PCR was the method, and the copy in TCRdb shows in-frame clones only, minus some. Of roughly 220,000 clones in the sample, 70% to 90% are singletons; the top ten hold 3% to 4.5%. Sequences were obtained from PBMCs or T cells enriched from blood (not recorded which). The receptors originated from a woman aged 40 to 50 with acute COVID-19.

The chain is built from TRBV4-3 and TRBJ2-2; TRBD2 agrees at 7 bases. CDR3 length equals 17 residues. The V gene's germline CDR1 is LGHNA and CDR2 YSLEER. V trimming: 3 bases; J trimming: 6 bases; junction bases outside the gene matches: 13. The DNA for the CDR3 is TGCGCCAGCAGCCACGACCCGCGGGGGATCATCGCCGGGGAGCTGTTTTTT. The encoded protein is CASSHDPRGIIAGELFF.

The chain combines TRBV25-1 with TRBJ1-5; tentatively, D is TRBD1 (5 bases). The V end was cut by 7 bases, the J end by 5 bases, with 18 bases between. Per germline, CDR1 MGHDK and CDR2 SYGVNS. The CDR3 length is 15 residues. CDR3 loop: CASTDGTGGDQPQHF. DNA of the CDR3: TGTGCCAGCACTGACGGCACGGGGGGGGATCAGCCCCAGCATTTT.

This rearrangement joins TRBV15 to TRBJ1-2; 9 bases are shared with TRBD1. Germline V gene sequence: CDR1 LNHNV, CDR2 YYDKDF (reference sequence). The length of the CDR3 is 15 residues. J lost 4 bases, V lost 5 bases, and 8 bases had no gene match. Written as DNA, the CDR3 is TGTGCCACCAGCCCGAAGGGACAGGGCGCCTATGGCTACACCTTC. Translating it yields CATSPKGQGAYGYTF.

The rearrangement links TRBV19 to TRBJ1-5; TRBD1 matches 7 bases. Germline CDR1 LNHDA, CDR2 SQIVND (reference sequence). The J segment lost 2 bases and the V segment lost 1 base, leaving 5 bases of the junction unmatched. The CDR3 runs 16 residues. The CDR3 reads CASSIGDREGNQPQHF. As DNA, the CDR3 is TGTGCCAGTAGTATAGGAGACAGGGAGGGCAATCAGCCCCAGCATTTT.

The chain uses TRBV19 and TRBJ1-5, with 7 bases that match TRBD1. Germline V lookup: CDR1 LNHDA, CDR2 SQIVND (reference sequence). The CDR3 is made up of 16 amino acids. Germline trimming cut 6 bases from V and 2 bases from J; bases unmatched to any gene: 10. DNA of the CDR3: TGTGCCAGTAGGCCGACAGGGTCGTTTGGCAATCAGCCCCAGCATTTT. It yields the protein CASRPTGSFGNQPQHF.

The chain carries TRBV19 and TRBJ2-1; unclear D gene. V lost 2 bases and J lost 2, with 10 bases in between. Germline V lookup: CDR1 LNHDA, CDR2 SQIVND (reference sequence). The CDR3 has 15 amino acids. CDR3 sequence (DNA): TGTGCCAGTAGTATAAGGCGGCCAGCCTACAATGAGCAGTTCTTC. This codes for CASSIRRPAYNEQFF. Combining the CDR3 with reference TRBV19 and TRBJ2-1 gives the whole variable domain DGGITQSPKYLFRKEGQNVTLSCEQNLNHDAMYWYRQDPGQGLRLIYYSQIVNDFQKGDIAEGYSVSREKKESFPLTVTSAQKNPTAFYLCASSIRRPAYNEQFFGPGTRLTVL.

This clone was recorded once. This rearrangement joins TRBV18 to TRBJ2-1; D is undetermined. The germline gives CDR1 KGHSH, CDR2 LQKENI. Trimming took off 3 bases at V and 5 bases at J, with 8 bases between the two ends. The CDR3 extends over 13 amino acids. CDR3 sequence reads: CASSPSSDNEQFF. In DNA form, the CDR3 reads TGTGCCAGCTCACCCTCCAGTGACAATGAGCAGTTCTTC.

The V and J genes are TRBV18 and TRBJ1-1, with D unresolved. V was clipped by 2 bases and J by 13 bases, with 11 bases between them. The CDR3 is 11 amino acids. The V gene's germline CDR1 is KGHSH and CDR2 LQKENI. In nucleotides, the CDR3 is TGTGCCAGCTCACCAGGGAGTGTTTATTTCTTT. Its protein product is CASSPGSVYFF.

J is TRBJ1-1 and V is TRBV19; the D is unclear. CDR3 length equals 14 residues. V was cut by 5 bases and J by 6 bases, with 16 bases left in between. Germline V lookup: CDR1 LNHDA, CDR2 SQIVND (reference sequence). The CDR3 reads CASSLYGGSAEAFF. The DNA of the CDR3 is TGTGCCAGTAGTTTATACGGAGGTAGCGCTGAAGCTTTCTTT.

The rearrangement links TRBV18 to TRBJ2-3; 9 nucleotides agree with TRBD2. This CDR3 comprises 16 residues. Trimming removed 0 bases from V and 7 bases from J; junction bases left unmatched: 8. Looked up from germline, CDR1 is KGHSH and CDR2 is LQKENI. The CDR3 loop is CASSPPGRGGRNTQYF. CDR3 nucleotides: TGTGCCAGCTCACCACCGGGGCGGGGGGGGCGAAATACGCAGTATTTT. Together with reference TRBV18 and TRBJ2-3, the CDR3 gives the full variable domain: NAGVMQNPRHLVRRRGQEARLRCSPMKGHSHVYWYRQLPEEGLKFMVYLQKENIIDESGMPKERFSAEFPKEGPSILRIQQVVRGDSAAYFCASSPPGRGGRNTQYFGPGTRLTVL.

This chain connects TRBV5-1 to TRBJ2-5; 9 bases agree with TRBD1. Trimming took 4 bases from V and 4 from J; bases not matched to a gene: 8. This CDR3 comprises 15 residues. Germline V CDR1 and CDR2: SGHRS, YFSETQ. The CDR3: CASSGTGTEGETQYF. Here the CDR3 DNA reads TGCGCCAGCAGCGGGACAGGGACAGAGGGAGAGACCCAGTACTTC. Using reference TRBV5-1 and TRBJ2-5 for the parts outside the CDR3, the full variable domain is KAGVTQTPRYLIKTRGQQVTLSCSPISGHRSVSWYQQTPGQGLQFLFEYFSETQRNKGNFPGRFSGRQFSNSRSEMNVSTLELGDSALYLCASSGTGTEGETQYFGPGTRLLVL.

The V call is TRBV12-3 or TRBV12-4, the J call TRBJ1-2; tentative D call: TRBD1 (6 bases). The CDR3 is made up of 11 amino acids. Trimming took off 5 bases at V and 7 bases at J, with 8 bases between the two ends. In DNA form, the CDR3 reads TGTGCCAGCAGTGGCAGGGGTGGCTACACCTTC. It translates to CASSGRGGYTF.

This chain uses TRBV6-5 with TRBJ1-5; TRBD1 matches at 8 bases. CDR3 length: 16 amino acids. Germline V lookup: CDR1 MNHEY, CDR2 SVGAGI. With V trimmed by 4 bases and J by 4 bases, 9 bases remained unmatched. CDR3 in amino acids: CASSSLGTGLNQPQHF. CDR3 coding DNA: TGTGCCAGCAGTTCTCTCGGGACAGGCCTAAATCAGCCCCAGCATTTT.

The chain combines TRBV25-1 with TRBJ2-1; 10 bases fit TRBD2. The CDR3 sequence is 15 residues long. Germline V gene data show CDR1 as MGHDK and CDR2 as SYGVNS. J lost 4 bases, V lost 2 bases, and 2 bases had no gene match. CDR3 region: CASSEHSGGYNEQFF. The CDR3 DNA sequence: TGTGCCAGCAGTGAACATAGCGGGGGGTACAATGAGCAGTTCTTC. Filled out from reference TRBV25-1 and TRBJ2-1, the complete variable domain reads EADIYQTPRYLVIGTGKKITLECSQTMGHDKMYWYQQDPGMELHLIHYSYGVNSTEKGDLSSESTVSRIRTEHFPLTLESARPSHTSQYLCASSEHSGGYNEQFFGPGTRLTVL.

This clone appeared a few times. V usage is TRBV10-3 and J usage is TRBJ1-5; D unresolved. This CDR3 has 12 amino acids. The V end was cut by 0 bases, the J end by 15 bases, with 12 bases between. CDR1 and CDR2 from the germline V gene are ENHRY and SYGVKD. The CDR3 reads CAISESTGTRHF. CDR3 coding DNA: TGTGCCATCAGTGAGTCAACGGGAACAAGGCATTTT.

The chain has TRBV19 and TRBJ2-6; 9 bases are a match to TRBD1. Trimming removed 3 bases from V and 2 bases from J; junction bases left unmatched: 11. Germline lookup yields CDR1 LNHDA and CDR2 SQIVND (reference sequence). The CDR3 length is 19 residues. The CDR3 sequence is CASSIFYRGRFAGANVLTF. CDR3 DNA: TGTGCCAGTAGTATCTTTTACAGGGGGCGGTTTGCTGGGGCCAACGTCCTGACTTTC.

The chain joins TRBV6-4 to TRBJ1-2, with D maybe TRBD1 (5 bases). The CDR3 extends over 14 amino acids. From germline, CDR1 is MRHNA and CDR2 SNTAGT. The V and J ends lost 0 bases and 7 bases respectively, with 12 bases between them. The CDR3 loop reads CASSDSFRATGYTF. The CDR3 DNA follows: TGTGCCAGCAGTGACTCGTTCAGGGCTACTGGCTACACCTTC.

V and J are TRBV7-9 and TRBJ2-1, with TRBD1 matching 10 bases. Germline V lookup: CDR1 SEHNR, CDR2 FQNEAQ (reference sequence). J lost 10 bases, V lost 5 bases, and 11 bases had no gene match. CDR3 length: 15 amino acids. The CDR3 loop is CASSRSTGGLGEQFF. The CDR3, as DNA: TGTGCCAGCAGCCGCTCGACAGGGGGCTTAGGGGAGCAGTTCTTC.

The chain links TRBV27 to TRBJ1-6, with D hard to call. Per the germline V gene, CDR1 is MNHEY and CDR2 is SMNVEV (reference sequence). Trimming removed 3 bases from V and 7 bases from J, with 10 bases in between. The CDR3 is made up of 14 amino acids. The CDR3 reads CASSFRAGNSPLHF. In DNA form, the CDR3 reads TGTGCCAGCAGTTTTCGGGCGGGAAATTCACCCCTCCACTTT.

DNA for the CDR3: TGTGCCAGCAGGACGGGAGGTCCGGATGGCTACACCTTC. It specifies CASRTGGPDGYTF. The V gene is TRBV6-5, the J gene TRBJ1-2; D not resolved. The germline gives CDR1 MNHEY, CDR2 SVGAGI. CDR3 size: 13 residues. Trimming took 6 bases from V and 6 from J, leaving 14 bases between them.

J is TRBJ2-3 and V is TRBV30; TRBD2 might be the D (5 bases). Looked up from germline, CDR1 is GTSNPN and CDR2 is SVGIG (reference sequence). V lost 1 base to trimming and J lost 5 bases, with 13 bases between them. This CDR3 is 14 amino acids long. The CDR3 here is CAWSEDPGGDTQYF. The CDR3 DNA reads as TGTGCCTGGAGTGAAGACCCCGGAGGAGATACGCAGTATTTT.

In its sample, this clone was seen a few times. The J gene is TRBJ1-1, the V gene TRBV3-1 (or the pseudogene TRBV3-2); TRBD1 aligns across 8 bases. CDR1 and CDR2 from the germline V gene are LGHDT and YNNKEL (reference sequence). The CDR3 spans 16 residues. V dropped 4 bases and J dropped 0; count of bases not matched to a gene: 7. DNA for the CDR3: TGTGCCAGCAGCCCAGGACAGGGAAGCATGAACACTGAAGCTTTCTTT. It is translated as CASSPGQGSMNTEAFF.